The 2 T cell receptor beta chains reported below all come from one sample, sequenced in a study of spatial heterogeneity in lung cancer. General study points: Tumor mutation counts were tracked by expanded intratumoral alpha and beta TCR counts.

Their cognate antigens are unknown. TCRdb re-derived calls from the 5' RACE reads in MiXCR, one entry per CDR3 protein. The sample carries about 22,000 distinct CDR3 sequences, roughly 9% recorded once. Time point in this sample: sample taken at primary tumor resection. The sequencing used lung tumor tissue, collected at surgery. These receptors all stem from a male donor with early-stage non-small cell lung cancer.

This chain connects TRBV18 to TRBJ2-7; 9 bases agree with TRBD2. Germline V gene sequence: CDR1 KGHSH, CDR2 LQKENI. V lost 3 bases and J lost 7; bases outside the gene matches: 13. The CDR3 sequence is 16 residues long. CDR3 sequence reads: CASSPSLGIAGDEQYF. CDR3 sequence (DNA): TGTGCCAGCTCACCGAGTCTCGGGATAGCGGGAGATGAGCAGTACTTC.

This clonotype was seen more than once but under ten times. The chain recombines TRBV29-1 with TRBJ2-1, with 11 bases fitting TRBD2. Looked up from germline, CDR1 is SQVTM and CDR2 is ANQGSEA. The CDR3 has 14 residues. With V trimmed by 7 bases and J by 7 bases, 9 bases remained unmatched. The CDR3 nucleotides are TGCAGCGCAATTTCGGGACTAGCGGAAAATGAGCAGTTCTTC. As protein: CSAISGLAENEQFF.